These 9 T cell receptor beta chains came from one sample sequenced in a study of identifying expanded T cells in peripheral blood. Only in-frame clones appear in the TCRdb table, and some are missing; sequencing was by immunoSEQ multiplex PCR. The table lists tens of thousands of clones, approximately 88% of them singletons. The sequenced sample was blood. The receptors originated from a person aged 18 to 70 in good health.

CDR3 residues: CASSPLRGTNEKLFF. CDR3 DNA: TGTGCCAGCAGCCCGCTCAGGGGTACTAATGAAAAACTGTTTTTT. The J gene is TRBJ1-4, the V gene TRBV9; TRBD1 might be the D (6 bases). The germline V and J ends were trimmed by 4 bases and 2 bases, with 12 bases remaining between them. The CDR3 covers 15 residues. The germline CDR1 and CDR2 sequences are SGDLS and YYNGEE.

V usage is TRBV6-5 and J usage is TRBJ1-2; D remains ambiguous. Germline CDR1 is MNHEY and CDR2 is SVGAGI. V lost 2 bases to trimming and J lost 3 bases, with 13 bases between them. The length of the CDR3 is 15 residues. The CDR3, as DNA: TGTGCCAGCAGTTACCGTGGTGGGAGACACTATGGCTACACCTTC. This codes for CASSYRGGRHYGYTF.

The rearrangement joins TRBV7-6 to TRBJ2-3; D is uncertain. V shed 3 bases and J shed 5 bases, with 3 bases lying between them. The CDR3 is 11 amino acids. From germline, CDR1 is SGHVS and CDR2 FNYEAQ. Written as DNA, the CDR3 is TGTGCCAGCAGCTTCAAAGATACGCAGTATTTT. Amino acids: CASSFKDTQYF.

This chain's CDR3 is CASSRMELSTDTQYF. The CDR3, as DNA: TGTGCCAGTAGTAGAATGGAGTTAAGCACAGATACGCAGTATTTT. The chain links TRBV19 to TRBJ2-3, with D hard to call. Germline V CDR1 and CDR2: LNHDA, SQIVND (reference sequence). The CDR3 runs 15 residues. V was cut by 4 bases and J by 0 bases, with 11 bases left in between.

The rearrangement joins TRBV15 to TRBJ1-4; no clear D. The CDR3 spans 15 residues. V was cut by 0 bases and J by 7 bases, with 12 bases left in between. Germline CDR1 and CDR2: LNHNV and YYDKDF (reference sequence). The CDR3 region is CATSRDVPGVEKLFF. The CDR3 region has the DNA TGTGCCACCAGCAGAGACGTACCAGGTGTTGAAAAACTGTTTTTT.

The chain is built from TRBV6-4 and TRBJ2-2, with TRBD2 identical over 9 bases. Germline V gene lookup returns CDR1 MRHNA and CDR2 SNTAGT. The CDR3 covers 16 residues. V trimming: 0 bases; J trimming: 7 bases; junction bases outside the gene matches: 6. CDR3 DNA: TGTGCCAGCAGTGACTCTAGCGGGAGAGGAGGCGGGGAGCTGTTTTTT. Amino acids: CASSDSSGRGGGELFF.

As regards this clone: A read error may explain this, as a much larger clone is one base away. The V gene is TRBV5-1, the J gene TRBJ1-2, with D uncertain. The CDR3 is 12 amino acids. V was shortened by 0 bases and J by 4 bases, with 4 bases between the two germline ends. In germline, CDR1 is SGHRS, CDR2 YFSETQ. CDR3 region: CASSLDSYGYTF. In DNA form, the CDR3 reads TGCGCCAGCAGCTTGGACAGCTATGGCTACACCTTC.

The CDR3 region is CASSQGAQNTGELFF. CDR3 bases: TGTGCCAGCTCACAGGGGGCGCAGAACACCGGGGAGCTGTTTTTT. V usage is TRBV18 and J usage is TRBJ2-2; 7 bases fit TRBD1. Germline V gene sequence: CDR1 KGHSH, CDR2 LQKENI. V trimming: 4 bases; J trimming: 1 base; junction bases outside the gene matches: 3. The CDR3 consists of 15 residues. The variable domain in full, with the rest retrieved from reference TRBV18 and TRBJ2-2, is NAGVMQNPRHLVRRRGQEARLRCSPMKGHSHVYWYRQLPEEGLKFMVYLQKENIIDESGMPKERFSAEFPKEGPSILRIQQVVRGDSAAYFCASSQGAQNTGELFFGEGSRLTVL.

The rearrangement links TRBV10-1 to TRBJ1-5, with unresolved D. The V gene lost 4 bases and the J gene lost 4 bases, with 8 bases spanning the gap. This CDR3 is built from 13 residues. From germline, CDR1 is WNHNN and CDR2 SYGVQD (reference sequence). This CDR3 reads CASSGWGNQPQHF. The CDR3 DNA is TGCGCCAGCAGTGGATGGGGAAATCAGCCCCAGCATTTT.